The 11 T cell receptor beta chains in this list originate from one sample, sequenced in a study of control samples from healthy donors and cancer patients. TCRdb keeps only in-frame clones here, not all; method: immunoSEQ multiplex PCR. The sample shows 400,000 to 500,000 clones, 75% to 95% of them seen only once. Sequencing used PBMCs. These receptors were taken from a man aged 40-55 years with head and neck cancer.

This chain connects TRBV10-3 to TRBJ2-3; TRBD1 or TRBD2 may be the D gene (6 bases each). The germline gives CDR1 ENHRY, CDR2 SYGVKD. Trimming pared 7 bases from V and 1 base from J, leaving 12 bases between. The CDR3 contains 14 residues. The CDR3 sequence: CAITSGEGTDTQYF. CDR3 DNA: TGTGCCATCACGTCAGGGGAGGGCACAGATACGCAGTATTTT.

V and J are TRBV7-6 and TRBJ2-2; D is unclear. Trimming removed 2 bases from V and 0 bases from J, with 10 bases in between. The CDR3 loop spans 16 amino acids. Germline loops: CDR1 SGHVS, CDR2 FNYEAQ. CDR3 sequence: CASSLYSSPNTGELFF. CDR3 bases: TGTGCCAGCAGCTTATATTCCAGTCCGAACACCGGGGAGCTGTTTTTT.

V and J are TRBV28 and TRBJ2-7; 7 bases agree with TRBD1. This CDR3 comprises 17 residues. Germline-derived CDR1 and CDR2 are MDHEN and SYDVKM. V lost 7 bases to trimming and J lost 0 bases; unmatched junction nucleotides: 15. CDR3 in DNA: TGTGCCAGCACTCCTTTAGGGGGCAGGGTTAGCTCCTACGAGCAGTACTTC. Translation gives CASTPLGGRVSSYEQYF.

The V call is TRBV29-1, the J call TRBJ2-3, with D perhaps matching TRBD1 or TRBD2 (5 bases each). V was trimmed by 6 bases and J by 13 bases, leaving 14 bases between them. The CDR3 has 10 amino acids. From germline, CDR1 is SQVTM and CDR2 ANQGSEA. The CDR3 sequence: CSVGDRAEYF. In nucleotides, the CDR3 is TGCAGCGTAGGGGACCGGGCGGAGTATTTT.

This sequence joins TRBV30 and TRBJ2-1; TRBD1 might be the D (6 bases). The germline V and J ends were trimmed by 4 bases and 4 bases, with 8 bases remaining between them. CDR3 length: 12 amino acids. The germline V gene has CDR1 GTSNPN and CDR2 SVGIG (reference sequence). The CDR3 region has the DNA TGTGCCTGGAAAAGGGGGTACAATGAGCAGTTCTTC. Its protein product is CAWKRGYNEQFF.

The chain uses TRBV11-2 and TRBJ2-2; TRBD2 agrees at 9 bases. The length of the CDR3 is 16 residues. The ends lost 7 bases at V and 1 base at J; junction bases unmatched: 7. Germline-derived CDR1 and CDR2 are SGHAT and FQNNGV. The CDR3 reads CASIPAGGLNTGELFF. CDR3 sequence (DNA): TGTGCCAGCATCCCAGCGGGGGGCTTGAACACCGGGGAGCTGTTTTTT.

This chain joins TRBV4-3 and TRBJ2-7, with TRBD2 identical over 8 bases. Trimming removed 1 base from V and 5 bases from J; junction bases left unmatched: 10. Germline V gives CDR1 LGHNA, CDR2 YSLEER. The length of the CDR3 is 16 residues. The CDR3 protein is CASSQGAGTSGHEQYF. CDR3 nucleotide sequence: TGCGCCAGCAGCCAAGGGGCCGGGACTAGTGGCCACGAGCAGTACTTC.

V usage is TRBV28 and J usage is TRBJ2-7, with 7 bases aligning to TRBD2. V trimming: 7 bases; J trimming: 5 bases; junction bases outside the gene matches: 2. The CDR3 sequence is 11 residues long. CDR1 and CDR2 (germline): MDHEN, SYDVKM. In nucleotides, the CDR3 is TGTGCCAGCAATCGGGAGGACGAGCAGTACTTC. Translation: CASNREDEQYF.

The chain carries TRBV19 and TRBJ2-1, with 8 bases fitting TRBD1. Germline loops: CDR1 LNHDA, CDR2 SQIVND (reference sequence). This CDR3 has 14 amino acids. With V trimmed by 11 bases and J by 0 bases, 6 bases remained unmatched. The CDR3 spells CAANRGSSYNEQFF. The CDR3 region has the DNA TGTGCCGCAAACAGGGGGAGCTCCTACAATGAGCAGTTCTTC.

The J gene is TRBJ2-7, the V gene TRBV28; unclear D gene. This CDR3 spans 15 amino acids. Germline V gene lookup returns CDR1 MDHEN and CDR2 SYDVKM. V gave up 6 bases and J gave up 5 bases, with 20 bases separating them. CDR3: CASSRMIGLAHEQYF. The CDR3 DNA follows: TGTGCCAGCAGCCGCATGATCGGTTTAGCCCACGAGCAGTACTTC.

The rearrangement uses TRBV3-1 (or the pseudogene TRBV3-2) and TRBJ1-5; perhaps TRBD1 as D (5 bases). The CDR3 is 15 residues long. Germline loops: CDR1 LGHDT, CDR2 YNNKEL (reference sequence). Trimming pared 4 bases from V and 0 bases from J, leaving 10 bases between. CDR3 coding DNA: TGTGCCAGCAGCCCGGGACCGATTAGCAATCAGCCCCAGCATTTT. Translation gives CASSPGPISNQPQHF.